The 27 T cell receptor beta chains presented below share a single source sample, sequenced in a study of blood T cell repertoires in COVID-19. Sequenced by immunoSEQ multiplex PCR; TCRdb stores in-frame clones only, minus some. The repertoire holds some 120,000 clones, with over 80% as singletons. The sample comprised peripheral blood. These receptor sequences come from a man aged 30 to 39 with acute or convalescent COVID-19.

The V and J genes are TRBV27 and TRBJ2-3; TRBD1 might be the D (6 bases). This CDR3 has 13 residues. Trimming took off 11 bases at V and 1 base at J, with 13 bases between the two ends. The germline CDR1 and CDR2 sequences are MNHEY and SMNVEV (reference sequence). The CDR3 DNA follows: TGTGCCTCAGGGGTGACCGGCACAGATACGCAGTATTTT. Translated: CASGVTGTDTQYF.

The chain is built from TRBV7-2 and TRBJ2-1, with 10 bases identical to TRBD2. There are 18 residues in the CDR3. CDR1 is SGHTA, CDR2 FQGNSA, per germline. The V and J ends lost 1 base and 4 bases, in that order; junction bases with no gene match: 10. In DNA form, the CDR3 reads TGTGCCAGCAGCTTAGGTCTAGCGGGAGATTGGAGGTACAATGAGCAGTTCTTC. Translation: CASSLGLAGDWRYNEQFF. The full variable domain, in which reference TRBV7-2 and TRBJ2-1 provide the parts outside the CDR3, is GAGVSQSPSNKVTEKGKDVELRCDPISGHTALYWYRQSLGQGLEFLIYFQGNSAPDKSGLPSDRFSAERTGGSVSTLTIQRTQQEDSAVYLCASSLGLAGDWRYNEQFFGPGTRLTVL.

The V and J genes are TRBV6-1 and TRBJ2-1, with D possibly TRBD1 on 5 matching bases. CDR3 size: 14 residues. The germline V and J ends were trimmed by 0 bases and 7 bases, with 10 bases remaining between them. Looked up from germline, CDR1 is MNHNS and CDR2 is SASEGT. In nucleotides, the CDR3 is TGTGCCAGCAGTGAAGCTGGCAGGGTAAATGAGCAGTTCTTC. Translating gives CASSEAGRVNEQFF.

The chain has TRBV6-6 and TRBJ1-3; a weak D match, TRBD1 (5 bases). The CDR3 extends over 12 amino acids. Germline V gene data show CDR1 as MNHNY and CDR2 as SVGAGI (reference sequence). With 5 bases removed from V and 4 bases from J, the gap between germline ends came to 6 bases. The CDR3 DNA reads as TGTGCCAGCAGTGGGGCAGGAAACACCATATATTTT. It encodes CASSGAGNTIYF.

A single count supports this clone. The V gene is TRBV4-2, the J gene TRBJ2-3, with 14 bases matching TRBD2. The CDR3 sequence is 18 residues long. Germline-derived CDR1 and CDR2 are LGHNA and YNFKEQ. V lost 3 bases to trimming and J lost 6 bases; unmatched junction nucleotides: 11. The CDR3 DNA follows: TGTGCCAGCAGCCAGGGTGGGACTAGCGGGGGCCCGAGGGATACGCAGTATTTT. Its translation: CASSQGGTSGGPRDTQYF.

CDR3 amino acids: CASSQGALAAWLRETQYF. CDR3 sequence (DNA): TGTGCCAGCAGCCAAGGAGCCCTAGCGGCCTGGTTGCGGGAGACCCAGTACTTC. V is TRBV14 and J is TRBJ2-5, with 7 positions matching TRBD2. Germline V gene lookup returns CDR1 SGHDN and CDR2 FVKESK. The V and J ends lost 1 base and 5 bases, in that order; junction bases with no gene match: 16. The CDR3 sequence is 18 residues long.

The gene calls are TRBV30 and TRBJ2-5; D possibly corresponds to TRBD1 (5 bases). V gave up 2 bases and J gave up 4 bases, with 20 bases separating them. Germline CDR1 GTSNPN, CDR2 SVGIG (reference sequence). The CDR3 length is 16 residues. The CDR3 loop reads CAWSRGSTGLRETQYF. As DNA, the CDR3 is TGTGCCTGGAGTAGGGGTTCTACCGGCCTCCGAGAGACCCAGTACTTC.

CDR3 nucleotide sequence: TGCAGCGTTTCCCTCTCGACTAGCGGGGGGAGGAATGAGCAGTTCTTC. Protein: CSVSLSTSGGRNEQFF. V usage is TRBV29-1 and J usage is TRBJ2-1, with 13 bases matching TRBD2. CDR1 is SQVTM and CDR2 is ANQGSEA in the germline V gene. V dropped 5 bases and J dropped 7; count of bases not matched to a gene: 11. The CDR3 is 16 amino acids.

There are a few counts of this clone. This chain links TRBV15 with TRBJ2-1; 7 bases are shared with TRBD1. Per the germline V gene, CDR1 is LNHNV and CDR2 is YYDKDF (reference sequence). With 1 base clipped from V and 6 bases from J, the junction kept 3 bases outside the gene matches. This CDR3 is 14 amino acids long. DNA of the CDR3: TGTGCCACCAGCAGAGCCGGGACAGTCAATGAGCAGTTCTTC. Translated: CATSRAGTVNEQFF.

The CDR3 DNA reads as TGTGCCAGCAGCTTGGGGAGAGGGGACAGCTATTCACCCCTCCACTTT. Translation: CASSLGRGDSYSPLHF. The V and J genes are TRBV5-4 and TRBJ1-6, with 7 bases aligning to TRBD1. V shed 0 bases and J 8 bases; nucleotides not matched to a gene: 8. Germline V gene lookup returns CDR1 SGHNT and CDR2 YYREEE (reference sequence). The CDR3 covers 16 residues.

This clone has more than one count but fewer than ten. The gene calls are TRBV12-3 or TRBV12-4 and TRBJ2-1; unclear D gene. Between the trimmed V and J ends, which lost 6 bases and 6 bases, there was a span of 9 bases. The CDR3 has 12 amino acids. CDR3 protein: CASRMGANEQFF. CDR3 DNA: TGTGCCAGCAGAATGGGCGCCAATGAGCAGTTCTTC.

The chain recombines TRBV5-1 with TRBJ2-3; D might be TRBD2 (6 bases). Between the trimmed V and J ends, which lost 4 bases and 3 bases, there was a span of 21 bases. The germline gives CDR1 SGHRS, CDR2 YFSETQ. This CDR3 is built from 17 residues. CDR3 residues: CASSPGTRGGGTDTQYF. The DNA of the CDR3 is TGCGCCAGCAGCCCCGGGACGCGGGGAGGTGGAACAGATACGCAGTATTTT.

The rearrangement links TRBV9 to TRBJ2-1; 16 nucleotides align to TRBD2. This CDR3 spans 17 amino acids. Germline CDR1 and CDR2: SGDLS and YYNGEE. With 0 bases clipped from V and 7 bases from J, the junction kept 4 bases outside the gene matches. CDR3 DNA sequence: TGTGCCAGCAGCGTAGAGGGACTAGCGGGAGGGTTGAATGAGCAGTTCTTC. It specifies CASSVEGLAGGLNEQFF.

The CDR3 is CASSNSGQPWETQYF. For the CDR3, the DNA is TGCGCCAGCAGCAATTCGGGACAACCTTGGGAGACCCAGTACTTC. V usage is TRBV5-1 and J usage is TRBJ2-5; D perhaps matches TRBD1 (6 bases). The V gene's germline CDR1 is SGHRS and CDR2 YFSETQ. CDR3 length: 15 amino acids. Trimming cost V 4 bases and J 5 bases, with 18 bases left between them.

This clone has only a few counts. The chain has TRBV28 and TRBJ2-7, with TRBD2 identical over 7 bases. This CDR3 region has 15 residues. V lost 10 bases and J lost 5; bases outside the gene matches: 17. Germline CDR1 reads MDHEN; CDR2 reads SYDVKM. The DNA for the CDR3 is TGTGCCACTTCGCGACCGGGAGGAGTAGCTCACGAGCAGTACGTC. Its protein is CATSRPGGVAHEQYV.

The V gene is TRBV28, the J gene TRBJ2-1, with 14 bases lining up with TRBD2. V gave up 10 bases and J gave up 9 bases; unmatched junction bases: 5. Germline V gene lookup returns CDR1 MDHEN and CDR2 SYDVKM. The CDR3 extends over 13 amino acids. CDR3 protein: CATTTSGRGEQFF. CDR3 bases: TGTGCCACCACGACTAGCGGGAGGGGTGAGCAGTTCTTC.

This sequence joins TRBV7-9 and TRBJ2-7; 13 positions match TRBD2. The ends lost 5 bases at V and 2 bases at J; junction bases unmatched: 0. Germline loops: CDR1 SEHNR, CDR2 FQNEAQ (reference sequence). This CDR3 spans 14 amino acids. The CDR3 spells CASSTSGGAYEQYF. CDR3 bases: TGTGCCAGCAGCACTAGCGGGGGGGCCTACGAGCAGTACTTC.

This sequence joins TRBV5-1 and TRBJ2-2; 8 bases agree with TRBD2. The CDR3 consists of 14 residues. Germline lookup yields CDR1 SGHRS and CDR2 YFSETQ. V lost 1 base, J lost 8 bases, and 4 bases stayed unmatched. The CDR3 DNA reads as TGCGCCAGCAGCTTGCCCGGGGGGGCTGGGGAGCTGTTTTTT. This encodes CASSLPGGAGELFF. Using reference TRBV5-1 and TRBJ2-2 for the parts outside the CDR3, the full variable domain is KAGVTQTPRYLIKTRGQQVTLSCSPISGHRSVSWYQQTPGQGLQFLFEYFSETQRNKGNFPGRFSGRQFSNSRSEMNVSTLELGDSALYLCASSLPGGAGELFFGEGSRLTVL.

The chain carries TRBV5-4 and TRBJ2-1; D perhaps matches TRBD1 (6 bases). Trimming took off 4 bases at V and 12 bases at J, with 23 bases between the two ends. CDR1 and CDR2 (germline): SGHNT, YYREEE (reference sequence). The CDR3 has 15 amino acids. CDR3 bases: TGTGCCAGCAGCCTTAGGGGGACGAGCTCAATGGGGCAGTTCTTC. Amino acid sequence: CASSLRGTSSMGQFF.

The sample holds one count of this clone. The rearrangement uses TRBV4-3 and TRBJ2-3; the match to TRBD2 covers 8 bases. Germline V gene data show CDR1 as LGHNA and CDR2 as YSLEER. Germline trimming cut 5 bases from V and 5 bases from J; bases unmatched to any gene: 15. CDR3 size: 17 residues. CDR3 amino acids: CASSTGSGAAGVDTQYF. CDR3 sequence (DNA): TGCGCCAGCAGCACAGGTAGCGGGGCGGCCGGGGTAGATACGCAGTATTTT.

The sample holds a few counts of this clone. The V and J genes are TRBV7-2 and TRBJ2-3; D ambiguous. The V end lost 3 bases, the J end lost 6 bases, and 10 bases lay between the germline ends. Germline values: CDR1 SGHTA, CDR2 FQGNSA. The CDR3 is made up of 13 amino acids. CDR3 residues: CASSFLAGDTQYF. The CDR3 DNA reads TGTGCCAGCAGCTTTTTGGCCGGGGATACGCAGTATTTT.

The chain joins TRBV6-6 to TRBJ1-2; TRBD1 is a possible D gene (5 bases). The V gene lost 0 bases and the J gene lost 7 bases, with 9 bases spanning the gap. This CDR3 contains 13 residues. Per the germline V gene, CDR1 is MNHNY and CDR2 is SVGAGI (reference sequence). CDR3 residues: CASSYSQETGYTF. CDR3 bases: TGTGCCAGCAGTTACTCACAGGAAACTGGCTACACCTTC.

The V call is TRBV19, the J call TRBJ1-2; D is unresolved. Trimming left V 3 bases short and J 3 bases short, with 8 bases between. The CDR3 contains 13 residues. The germline gives CDR1 LNHDA, CDR2 SQIVND (reference sequence). The CDR3 sequence: CASSMGRYYGYTF. In DNA, the CDR3 is TGTGCCAGTAGTATGGGCAGATACTATGGCTACACCTTC.

CDR3 DNA sequence: TGTGCCAGCTCACCAGAATCTAGCTTGAGCTCCTACAATGAGCAGTTCTTC. It is translated as CASSPESSLSSYNEQFF. The chain employs TRBV18 and TRBJ2-1; the D gene is possibly TRBD2 (5 bases). The CDR3 extends over 17 amino acids. CDR1 KGHSH and CDR2 LQKENI come from the germline V gene. The V end was cut by 2 bases, the J end by 0 bases, with 14 bases between.

The chain recombines TRBV7-2 with TRBJ1-5; maybe TRBD1 (6 bases). Per the germline V gene, CDR1 is SGHTA and CDR2 is FQGNSA. This CDR3 is built from 15 residues. With 1 base removed from V and 4 bases from J, the gap between germline ends came to 11 bases. This CDR3 reads CASSLGGGGNQPQHF. The CDR3 DNA follows: TGTGCCAGCAGCTTAGGGGGAGGGGGGAATCAGCCCCAGCATTTT.

The rearrangement joins TRBV25-1 to TRBJ1-1, with 10 bases fitting TRBD1. Trimming took 4 bases from V and 3 from J; bases not matched to a gene: 2. The V gene's germline CDR1 is MGHDK and CDR2 SYGVNS. The CDR3 runs 14 residues. Written as DNA, the CDR3 is TGTGCCAGCAGTGCGACAGGGGGCTACACTGAAGCTTTCTTT. This codes for CASSATGGYTEAFF.

The chain is built from TRBV5-1 and TRBJ1-4; a possible D gene is TRBD1 (6 bases). This CDR3 spans 15 amino acids. Germline CDR1 is SGHRS and CDR2 is YFSETQ. V was shortened by 4 bases and J by 5 bases, with 15 bases between the two germline ends. The CDR3: CASSPVDRLNEKLFF. CDR3 nucleotide sequence: TGCGCCAGCAGCCCAGTGGACAGACTGAATGAAAAACTGTTTTTT. Drawing the rest from reference TRBV5-1 and TRBJ1-4, the complete variable domain is KAGVTQTPRYLIKTRGQQVTLSCSPISGHRSVSWYQQTPGQGLQFLFEYFSETQRNKGNFPGRFSGRQFSNSRSEMNVSTLELGDSALYLCASSPVDRLNEKLFFGSGTQLSVL.